This T cell receptor (beta chain) was recovered during a study of shared clonotypes between healthy human individuals. Naive CD8 isolation took CD45RO-negative cells positively selected for CCR7 and excluded terminally differentiated effector memory CD45RA+ cells. Germline CDR1 SGHTA, CDR2 FQGNSA. The CDR3 extends over 17 amino acids. J gave up 0 bases and V 2 bases, and 9 bases lay outside the gene matches. Assay execution proceeded at the deep level. Only in-frame clones appear in the TCRdb table, and some are missing; sequencing was by immunoSEQ multiplex PCR. The sample shows about 680,000 clones, 92% of them seen only once. A remark on this clone: Antigen unknown.

Regarding the study as a whole: In several donors, around 5.5% of naive CD4 clonotypes appeared in common. Compared with clonotypes that all four donors shared, non-shared clonotypes had lower generation probabilities. Larger estimated richness was generally seen in naive subsets than in memory subsets.

The specimen was naive CD8+ T cells sorted from blood. This TCR came from a man aged 25-45 years in good health. V gene TRBV7-2 combines with J gene TRBJ1-1, with 7 bases fitting TRBD1. The CDR3 spells CASSLTTGPGVNTEAFF. CDR3 DNA sequence: TGTGCCAGCAGCTTAACGACAGGGCCGGGCGTGAACACTGAAGCTTTCTTT.